Below, 20 T cell receptor beta chains from the same sample are listed, as sequenced in a study of blood T cell repertoires in COVID-19. Measured with immunoSEQ multiplex PCR; TCRdb has only the in-frame clones, and not every one. This table holds some 190,000 clones, 80% to 90% found once. Material: peripheral blood. These receptors were taken from a man in his sixties with acute or convalescent COVID-19.

V usage is TRBV6-5 and J usage is TRBJ2-1; 9 bases fit TRBD2. Germline V gives CDR1 MNHEY, CDR2 SVGAGI. CDR3 size: 14 residues. V was pared by 7 bases and J by 4 bases, with 5 bases of the junction left unmatched. CDR3 amino acids: CASIKAGGYNEQFF. CDR3 in DNA: TGTGCCAGCATAAAGGCGGGAGGGTACAATGAGCAGTTCTTC.

This chain joins TRBV15 and TRBJ2-1; 9 bases align to TRBD2. The V gene end was trimmed by 9 bases and the J gene end by 4 bases; junction bases not matched to a gene: 13. In germline, CDR1 is LNHNV, CDR2 YYDKDF (reference sequence). This CDR3 spans 16 amino acids. CDR3 DNA: TGTGCCACTTTAAGGGGCGGGAGGGCCACGTACAATGAGCAGTTCTTC. This encodes CATLRGGRATYNEQFF.

CDR3 amino acids: CASIHYEQYF. In nucleotides, the CDR3 is TGTGCCAGCATCCACTACGAGCAGTACTTC. The chain is built from TRBV6-4 and TRBJ2-7; D is unresolved. Trimming cost V 7 bases and J 3 bases, with 4 bases left between them. There are 10 residues in the CDR3. Germline V CDR1 and CDR2: MRHNA, SNTAGT.

This sequence joins TRBV18 and TRBJ2-7; D is uncertain. CDR1 KGHSH and CDR2 LQKENI come from the germline V gene. Trimming cost V 6 bases and J 2 bases, with 8 bases left between them. The CDR3 has 12 amino acids. In DNA form, the CDR3 reads TGTGCCAGCTCGCGTCCTCCCTACGAGCAGTACTTC. Translation: CASSRPPYEQYF. The full variable domain, in which reference TRBV18 and TRBJ2-7 provide the parts outside the CDR3, is NAGVMQNPRHLVRRRGQEARLRCSPMKGHSHVYWYRQLPEEGLKFMVYLQKENIIDESGMPKERFSAEFPKEGPSILRIQQVVRGDSAAYFCASSRPPYEQYFGPGTRLTVT.

The chain recombines TRBV29-1 with TRBJ2-1, with 9 bases aligning to TRBD1. The CDR3 runs to 14 residues. The germline CDR1 and CDR2 sequences are SQVTM and ANQGSEA. The trim removed 0 bases at V and 10 bases at J, leaving 7 bases unmatched. CDR3 residues: CSVEEGDRAREQFF. The DNA of the CDR3 is TGCAGCGTTGAAGAAGGGGACAGGGCGAGGGAGCAGTTCTTC.

This clone was recorded only once. J is TRBJ2-3 and V is TRBV11-2; 7 bases map to TRBD1. V shed 3 bases, J shed 9 bases, and the junction held 9 bases outside the gene matches. Germline V gene data show CDR1 as SGHAT and CDR2 as FQNNGV. The length of the CDR3 is 14 residues. CDR3 in DNA: TGTGCCAGCAGCTTTGACAGGGCCCCAGGCACGCAGTATTTT. Translation gives CASSFDRAPGTQYF.

V gene TRBV29-1 combines with J gene TRBJ1-3, with TRBD1 matching over 10 bases. V was pared by 5 bases and J by 0 bases, with 10 bases of the junction left unmatched. The CDR3 extends over 17 amino acids. CDR1 and CDR2 from the germline V gene are SQVTM and ANQGSEA. For the CDR3, the DNA is TGCAGCGTTTCCAGGCGGGGACAGGGGTTCTCTGGAAACACCATATATTTT. Its translation is CSVSRRGQGFSGNTIYF.

This clone was recorded a few times. The chain couples TRBV6-5 to TRBJ2-2, with TRBD2 as a possible D gene (6 bases). This CDR3 has 15 amino acids. V shed 10 bases and J shed 5 bases, with 20 bases lying between them. Looked up from germline, CDR1 is MNHEY and CDR2 is SVGAGI. CDR3 coding DNA: TGTGCCACCCAAACCCGGGGAGGTCTGACCGGGGAGCTGTTTTTT. It yields the protein CATQTRGGLTGELFF.

This clone has at least ten counts. The rearrangement uses TRBV4-1 and TRBJ2-7; 7 nucleotides agree with TRBD2. CDR3 length: 15 amino acids. CDR1 and CDR2 from the germline V gene are MGHRA and YSYEKL. With 0 bases clipped from V and 6 bases from J, the junction kept 8 bases outside the gene matches. Here the CDR3 reads CASSQELAVLSEQYF. Written as DNA, the CDR3 is TGCGCCAGCAGCCAAGAGCTAGCGGTACTGAGCGAGCAGTACTTC.

V gene TRBV29-1 combines with J gene TRBJ2-7; TRBD1 matches at 10 bases. Germline V gives CDR1 SQVTM, CDR2 ANQGSEA. Trimming cost V 4 bases and J 3 bases; bases outside gene matches: 0. The CDR3 is 12 residues long. CDR3 sequence: CSVGTGGYEQYF. DNA of the CDR3: TGCAGCGTTGGGACAGGGGGCTACGAGCAGTACTTC.

This clone was counted a single time. Other DNA sequences in this specimen translate into the identical CDR3. CDR3 nucleotide sequence: TGCGCCAGCAGCCCGGGACAGGGGGCCACCGGGGAGCTGTTTTTT. It is translated as CASSPGQGATGELFF. This chain connects TRBV5-1 to TRBJ2-2; 12 bases align to TRBD1. The CDR3 spans 15 residues. Trimming took 4 bases from V and 4 from J; bases not matched to a gene: 2. CDR1 and CDR2 (germline): SGHRS, YFSETQ.

This chain joins TRBV19 and TRBJ2-7, with 11 nucleotides matching TRBD2. The CDR3 is 15 amino acids. V trimming: 4 bases; J trimming: 4 bases; junction bases outside the gene matches: 6. Germline V gene lookup returns CDR1 LNHDA and CDR2 SQIVND (reference sequence). The DNA for the CDR3 is TGTGCCAGTAGTACACTAGCGGGAGAGGTGTACGAGCAGTACTTC. Translating it yields CASSTLAGEVYEQYF.

Only one count was recorded for this clone. This chain uses TRBV7-9 with TRBJ2-1; 9 nucleotides agree with TRBD2. V shed 5 bases, J shed 5 bases, and the junction held 7 bases outside the gene matches. The CDR3 has 15 residues. CDR1 is SEHNR and CDR2 is FQNEAQ in the germline V gene (reference sequence). In nucleotides, the CDR3 is TGTGCCAGCAGCCGTAGCGGGAGCGCAAACAATGAGCAGTTCTTC. Its protein is CASSRSGSANNEQFF.

The chain uses TRBV27 and TRBJ1-3; D unclear. This CDR3 region has 15 residues. CDR1 is MNHEY and CDR2 is SMNVEV in the germline V gene (reference sequence). V gave up 5 bases and J gave up 5 bases, with 16 bases separating them. CDR3: CASSPMASGRNTIYF. The CDR3 region has the DNA TGTGCCAGCAGTCCCATGGCCTCAGGAAGAAACACCATATATTTT.

This clone has only a few counts. The V gene is TRBV4-1, the J gene TRBJ2-7; 9 bases match TRBD1. V lost 4 bases to trimming and J lost 0 bases; unmatched junction nucleotides: 7. The germline V gene encodes CDR1 MGHRA and CDR2 YSYEKL. This CDR3 spans 16 amino acids. The CDR3 loop is CASSPRWTGDSYEQYF. DNA for the CDR3: TGCGCCAGCAGCCCCCGATGGACAGGGGACTCCTACGAGCAGTACTTC.

V and J are TRBV20-1 and TRBJ2-7, with D tentatively TRBD1 (5 bases). In germline, CDR1 is DFQATT, CDR2 SNEGSKA (reference sequence). Trimming took 3 bases from V and 4 from J, leaving 10 bases between them. This CDR3 has 12 amino acids. The CDR3 protein is CSASVGRYEQYF. In DNA, the CDR3 is TGCAGTGCTAGTGTGGGGCGGTACGAGCAGTACTTC.

The gene calls are TRBV27 and TRBJ2-3; 9 bases map to TRBD2. Germline V gene sequence: CDR1 MNHEY, CDR2 SMNVEV (reference sequence). CDR3 size: 13 residues. The J segment lost 6 bases and the V segment lost 6 bases, leaving 4 bases of the junction unmatched. CDR3 residues: CASRVAGVDTQYF. The CDR3 DNA reads as TGTGCCAGCAGGGTAGCGGGAGTGGATACGCAGTATTTT.

This clone was seen only a few times. V gene TRBV5-4 combines with J gene TRBJ2-7; maybe TRBD2 (6 bases). Per germline, CDR1 SGHNT and CDR2 YYREEE (reference sequence). CDR3 length: 15 residues. V was clipped by 5 bases and J by 0 bases, with 15 bases between them. The CDR3 DNA reads as TGTGCCAGCAGTCTATCCGGGACTGGCTCCTACGAGCAGTACTTC. This gives the protein CASSLSGTGSYEQYF.

The V and J genes are TRBV28 and TRBJ1-4; TRBD1 might be the D (5 bases). Trimming shortened V by 6 bases and J by 5 bases, and 13 bases separated the two germline ends. The CDR3 consists of 14 residues. Per the germline V gene, CDR1 is MDHEN and CDR2 is SYDVKM. CDR3 amino acids: CASRDGGSNEKLFF. CDR3 sequence (DNA): TGTGCCAGCAGAGACGGGGGATCCAATGAAAAACTGTTTTTT.

The rearrangement uses TRBV6-6 and TRBJ2-1; no clear D gene. Germline V gene data show CDR1 as MNHNY and CDR2 as SVGAGI (reference sequence). The CDR3 sequence is 14 residues long. The germline V and J ends were trimmed by 0 bases and 3 bases, with 6 bases remaining between them. As DNA, the CDR3 is TGTGCCAGCAGTTACTCTCCAGGCTACAATGAGCAGTTCTTC. This gives the protein CASSYSPGYNEQFF.